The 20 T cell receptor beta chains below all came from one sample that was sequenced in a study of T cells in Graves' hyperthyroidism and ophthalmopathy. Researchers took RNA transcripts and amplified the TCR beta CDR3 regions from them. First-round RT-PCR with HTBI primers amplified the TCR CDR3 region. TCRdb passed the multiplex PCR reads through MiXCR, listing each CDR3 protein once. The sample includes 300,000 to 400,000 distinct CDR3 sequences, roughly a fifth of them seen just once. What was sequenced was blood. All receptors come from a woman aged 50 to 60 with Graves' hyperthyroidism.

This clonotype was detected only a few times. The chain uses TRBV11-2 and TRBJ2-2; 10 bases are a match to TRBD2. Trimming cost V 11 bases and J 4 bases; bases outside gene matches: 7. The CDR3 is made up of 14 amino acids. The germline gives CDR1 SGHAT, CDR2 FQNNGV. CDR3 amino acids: CASRAGGITGELFF. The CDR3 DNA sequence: TGTGCCTCTCGAGCGGGGGGGATCACCGGGGAGCTGTTTTTT.

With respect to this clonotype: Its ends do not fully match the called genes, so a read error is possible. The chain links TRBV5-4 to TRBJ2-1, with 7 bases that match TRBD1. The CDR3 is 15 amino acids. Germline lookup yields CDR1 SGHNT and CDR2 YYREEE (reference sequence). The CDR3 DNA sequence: TGTGCCAGCAGCAAACCGGGACAGAACTACATTGAGCAGTTCTTC. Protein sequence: CASSKPGQNYIEQFF.

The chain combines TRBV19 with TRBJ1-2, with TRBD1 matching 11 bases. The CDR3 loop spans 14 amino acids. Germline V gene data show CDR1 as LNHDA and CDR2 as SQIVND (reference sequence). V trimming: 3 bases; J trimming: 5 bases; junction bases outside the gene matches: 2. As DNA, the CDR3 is TGTGCCAGTAGTATTGGGACAGGGGGATATGGCTACACCTTC. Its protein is CASSIGTGGYGYTF.

The CDR3 DNA reads TGCAGCGTTAGTCTCGGACAGGGATACAATGAGCAGTTCTTC. The encoded protein is CSVSLGQGYNEQFF. The J gene is TRBJ2-1, the V gene TRBV29-1, with 8 bases fitting TRBD1. J lost 4 bases, V lost 5 bases, and 7 bases had no gene match. CDR1 and CDR2 from the germline V gene are SQVTM and ANQGSEA. The CDR3 has 14 amino acids.

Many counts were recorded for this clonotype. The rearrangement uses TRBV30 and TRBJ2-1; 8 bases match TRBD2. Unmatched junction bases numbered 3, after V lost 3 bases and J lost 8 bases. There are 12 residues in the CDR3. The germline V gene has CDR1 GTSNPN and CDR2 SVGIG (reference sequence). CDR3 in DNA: TGTGCCTGGAGCTCGGGAGGGCATGAGCAGTTCTTC. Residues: CAWSSGGHEQFF.

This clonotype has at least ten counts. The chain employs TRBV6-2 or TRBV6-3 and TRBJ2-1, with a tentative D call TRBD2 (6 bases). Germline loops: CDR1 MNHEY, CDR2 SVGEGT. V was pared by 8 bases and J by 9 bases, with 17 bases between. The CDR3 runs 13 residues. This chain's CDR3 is CASLSREFGEQFF. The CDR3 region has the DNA TGTGCCAGCCTGTCCCGGGAGTTCGGTGAGCAGTTCTTC.

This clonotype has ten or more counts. CDR3 in DNA: TGTGCCAGCAGCTCAGGAAAGGTCCATGGGACCCAGTACTTC. It codes for CASSSGKVHGTQYF. The chain employs TRBV13 and TRBJ2-5; D is unclear. CDR1 and CDR2 (germline): PRHDT, FYEKMQ (reference sequence). V was pared by 4 bases and J by 7 bases, with 16 bases between. This CDR3 has 14 amino acids. Drawing the rest from reference TRBV13 and TRBJ2-5, the complete variable domain is AAGVIQSPRHLIKEKRETATLKCYPIPRHDTVYWYQQGPGQDPQFLISFYEKMQSDKGSIPDRFSAQQFSDYHSELNMSSLELGDSALYFCASSSGKVHGTQYFGPGTRLLVL.

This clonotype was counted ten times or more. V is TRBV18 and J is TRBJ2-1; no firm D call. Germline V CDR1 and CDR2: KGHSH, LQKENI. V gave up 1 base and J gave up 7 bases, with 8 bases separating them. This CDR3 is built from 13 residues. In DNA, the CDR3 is TGTGCCAGCTCACCACGGCAGGCAAATGAGCAGTTCTTC. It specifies CASSPRQANEQFF.

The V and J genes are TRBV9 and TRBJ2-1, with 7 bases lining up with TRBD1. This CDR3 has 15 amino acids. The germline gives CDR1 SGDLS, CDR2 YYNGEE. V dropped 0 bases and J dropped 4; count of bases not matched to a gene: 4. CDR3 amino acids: CASSVEGARYNEQFF. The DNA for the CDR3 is TGTGCCAGCAGCGTAGAGGGGGCCCGGTACAATGAGCAGTTCTTC.

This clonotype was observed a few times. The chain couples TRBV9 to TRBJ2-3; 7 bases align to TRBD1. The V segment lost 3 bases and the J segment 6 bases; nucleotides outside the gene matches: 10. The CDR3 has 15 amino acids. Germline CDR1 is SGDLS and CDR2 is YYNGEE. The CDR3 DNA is TGTGCCAGCAGCGCCAGACAGGGTTCTACGGATACGCAGTATTTT. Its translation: CASSARQGSTDTQYF.

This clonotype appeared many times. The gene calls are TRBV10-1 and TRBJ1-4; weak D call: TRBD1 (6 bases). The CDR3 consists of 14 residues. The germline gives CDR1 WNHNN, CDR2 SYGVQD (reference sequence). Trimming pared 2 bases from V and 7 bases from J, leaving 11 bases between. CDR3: CASSERGASEKLFF. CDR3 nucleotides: TGCGCCAGCAGTGAGAGGGGGGCGTCTGAAAAACTGTTTTTT.

The CDR3 DNA is TGTGCCAGCAGTTTATCGTTGAGGGGACCCCAGCATTTT. Residues: CASSLSLRGPQHF. The V call is TRBV27, the J call TRBJ1-5; a possible D gene is TRBD1 (5 bases). The CDR3 runs 13 residues. Trimming took 0 bases from V and 10 from J, leaving 10 bases between them. Germline V gene data show CDR1 as MNHEY and CDR2 as SMNVEV (reference sequence).

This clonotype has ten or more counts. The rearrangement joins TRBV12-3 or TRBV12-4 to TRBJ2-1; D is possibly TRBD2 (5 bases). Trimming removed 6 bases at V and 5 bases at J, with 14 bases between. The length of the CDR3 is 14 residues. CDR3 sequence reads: CASSRPGIDNEQFF. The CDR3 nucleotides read TGTGCCAGCAGCCGTCCCGGGATCGACAATGAGCAGTTCTTC.

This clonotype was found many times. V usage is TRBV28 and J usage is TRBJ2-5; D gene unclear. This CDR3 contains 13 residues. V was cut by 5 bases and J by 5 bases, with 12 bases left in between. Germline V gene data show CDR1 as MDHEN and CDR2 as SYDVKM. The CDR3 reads CASSPRTKETQYF. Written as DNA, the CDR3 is TGTGCCAGCAGTCCACGGACGAAGGAGACCCAGTACTTC.

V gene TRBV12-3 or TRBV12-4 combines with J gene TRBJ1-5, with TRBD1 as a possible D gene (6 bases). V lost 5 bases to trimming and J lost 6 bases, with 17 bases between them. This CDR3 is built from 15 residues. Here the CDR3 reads CASSLTGTQGQPQHF. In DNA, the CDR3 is TGTGCCAGCAGTCTTACCGGGACACAGGGTCAGCCCCAGCATTTT.

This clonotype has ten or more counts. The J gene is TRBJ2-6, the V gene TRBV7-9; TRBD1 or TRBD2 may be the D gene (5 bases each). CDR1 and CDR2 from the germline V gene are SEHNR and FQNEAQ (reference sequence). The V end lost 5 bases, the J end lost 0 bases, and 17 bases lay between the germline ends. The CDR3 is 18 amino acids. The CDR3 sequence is CASSPTLGRFSGANVLTF. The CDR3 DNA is TGTGCCAGCAGCCCGACCCTGGGACGGTTCTCTGGGGCCAACGTCCTGACTTTC.

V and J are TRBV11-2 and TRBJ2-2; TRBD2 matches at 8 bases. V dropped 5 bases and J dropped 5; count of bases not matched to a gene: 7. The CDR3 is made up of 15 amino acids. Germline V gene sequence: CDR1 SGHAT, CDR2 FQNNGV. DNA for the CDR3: TGTGCCAGCAGCCCGGGGGGGGGGCGAACCGGGGAGCTGTTTTTT. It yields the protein CASSPGGGRTGELFF.

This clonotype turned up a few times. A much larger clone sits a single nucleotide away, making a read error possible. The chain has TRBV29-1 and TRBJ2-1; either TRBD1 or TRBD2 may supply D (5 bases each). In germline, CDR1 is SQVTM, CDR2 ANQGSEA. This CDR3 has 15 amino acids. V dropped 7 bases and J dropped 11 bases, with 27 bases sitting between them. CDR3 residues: CSGDRGVGVGNKQFF. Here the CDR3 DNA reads TGCAGCGGAGATAGAGGGGTTGGGGTCGGGAATAAGCAGTTCTTC.

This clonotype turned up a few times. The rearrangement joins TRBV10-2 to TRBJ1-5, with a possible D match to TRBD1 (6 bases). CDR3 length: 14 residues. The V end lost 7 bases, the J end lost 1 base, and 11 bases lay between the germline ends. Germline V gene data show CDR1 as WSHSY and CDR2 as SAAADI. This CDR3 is CASNPGQSNQPQHF. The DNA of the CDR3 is TGCGCCAGCAACCCGGGACAAAGCAATCAGCCCCAGCATTTT.

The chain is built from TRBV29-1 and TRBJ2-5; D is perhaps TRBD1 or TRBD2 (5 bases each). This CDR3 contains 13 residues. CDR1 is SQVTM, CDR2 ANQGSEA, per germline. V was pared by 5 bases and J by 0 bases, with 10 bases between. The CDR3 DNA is TGCAGCGTTAAATGGGGACACCAAGAGACCCAGTACTTC. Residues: CSVKWGHQETQYF.